This TCR beta chain was sequenced during a study of cytomegalovirus exposure and HLA in healthy donors. Background on the study: Inside one of the first data releases sat around 85 million unique TCRs taken from HLA-typed donors. Broader study findings: Later analysis associated a missense DCLRE1C variant with TCR beta V- and J-gene trimming. Rare sequences made up most TCRs, while some public TCRs were found in many donors.

On this clone: What it recognizes is unknown.

Amplification used 60 Vbeta primers and 13 Jbeta primers. Data came from immunoSEQ multiplex PCR; TCRdb stores just in-frame clones and leaves some out. The table records approximately 170,000 clones, just under 80% of them present only once. The study sampled nominally healthy donors, though unrecorded immune exposures were likely. This CDR3 region has 14 residues. The V and J ends lost 3 bases and 6 bases, in that order; junction bases with no gene match: 5. In germline, CDR1 is SGHNT, CDR2 YYREEE (reference sequence). Sample: PBMCs. This TCR derives from a woman in her thirties or forties in good health and CMV-seropositive. V usage is TRBV5-4 and J usage is TRBJ1-1, with 10 bases fitting TRBD1. CDR3 sequence: CASSSTGGAAEAFF. The DNA of the CDR3 is TGTGCCAGCAGCTCGACAGGGGGCGCCGCTGAAGCTTTCTTT.